Below are 12 T cell receptor beta chains sequenced from a single sample in a study of blood T cells in healthy people across ages. Together with a sample-barcoded 5' primer, a J-beta primer mix was included in a second PCR lasting about 6 to 12 cycles. TCRdb re-derived calls from the 5' RACE reads in MiXCR, one entry per CDR3 protein. Among approximately 800,000 distinct CDR3 sequences listed, 46% were seen once. What was sequenced was blood. The receptor set was obtained from an older man in good health.

This clonotype was detected a few times. J is TRBJ2-1 and V is TRBV29-1; 8 bases are a match to TRBD2. The CDR3 has 14 residues. V lost 7 bases to trimming and J lost 7 bases; unmatched junction nucleotides: 12. Germline V CDR1 and CDR2: SQVTM, ANQGSEA. CDR3 region: CSANSGNRGNEQFF. The CDR3 DNA reads as TGCAGCGCCAATAGCGGGAACCGGGGGAATGAGCAGTTCTTC.

The gene calls are TRBV3-1 and TRBJ2-5; D remains unclear. Trimming shortened V by 1 base and J by 11 bases, and 17 bases separated the two germline ends. Germline CDR1 LGHDT, CDR2 YNNKEL (reference sequence). CDR3 length: 14 amino acids. DNA for the CDR3: TGTGCCAGCAGCCAAGGACTTCGGGTCGGTGAGCAGTACTTC. This codes for CASSQGLRVGEQYF.

The chain joins TRBV5-1 to TRBJ2-1; D possibly corresponds to TRBD2 (7 bases). V gave up 4 bases and J gave up 2 bases, with 25 bases separating them. Germline V gives CDR1 SGHRS, CDR2 YFSETQ. The CDR3 has 19 residues. The DNA of the CDR3 is TGCGCCAGCAGCGTGGCAGGCGGTCGGGGGGCCGTACCCTACAATGAGCAGTTCTTC. Its protein product is CASSVAGGRGAVPYNEQFF.

This sequence joins TRBV18 and TRBJ1-1; D is uncertain. V lost 2 bases and J lost 7, with 20 bases in between. CDR1 is KGHSH, CDR2 LQKENI, per germline. The CDR3 extends over 16 amino acids. DNA for the CDR3: TGTGCCAGCTCACCAGCGTATACAGCGGGAACTGGTGAAGCTTTCTTT. Its translation: CASSPAYTAGTGEAFF.

This clonotype has a handful of counts. The V and J genes are TRBV7-2 and TRBJ1-1; a possible D gene is TRBD1 (6 bases). Per the germline V gene, CDR1 is SGHTA and CDR2 is FQGNSA. The CDR3 runs 14 residues. V lost 6 bases and J lost 5, with 16 bases in between. The CDR3 reads CASSWGPGGTEAFF. CDR3 DNA: TGTGCCAGCAGTTGGGGGCCCGGAGGGACTGAAGCTTTCTTT.

The rearrangement links TRBV9 to TRBJ2-2; tentatively, D is TRBD1 (6 bases). V was cut by 0 bases and J by 5 bases, with 14 bases left in between. CDR3 length: 16 amino acids. Germline loops: CDR1 SGDLS, CDR2 YYNGEE. The CDR3 region has the DNA TGTGCCAGCAGCGTAGAAGACAGGATAGTTACCGGGGAGCTGTTTTTT. This sequence encodes CASSVEDRIVTGELFF.

This chain connects TRBV7-8 to TRBJ1-2; D remains ambiguous. The CDR3 runs to 12 residues. V lost 1 base to trimming and J lost 8 bases, with 8 bases between them. CDR1 and CDR2 from the germline V gene are SGHVS and FQNEAQ. The CDR3 DNA reads as TGTGCCAGCAGCTTAGATAGCCCCGGCTACACCTTC. Its protein product is CASSLDSPGYTF.

This sequence joins TRBV4-2 and TRBJ2-2, with D uncertain. V shed 1 base and J shed 5 bases, with 8 bases lying between them. The germline V gene has CDR1 LGHNA and CDR2 YNFKEQ. CDR3 length equals 14 residues. The DNA of the CDR3 is TGTGCCAGCAGCCAAGTTAGCCCAACCGGGGAGCTGTTTTTT. Amino acid sequence: CASSQVSPTGELFF.

This clonotype was recorded a few times. The chain recombines TRBV6-5 with TRBJ2-3; 12 bases map to TRBD1. Germline V gives CDR1 MNHEY, CDR2 SVGAGI. The ends lost 2 bases at V and 2 bases at J; junction bases unmatched: 5. This CDR3 has 17 residues. The CDR3 coding sequence is TGTGCCAGCAGTTACGGGGGACAGGGGGCCCCCACAGATACGCAGTATTTT. It translates to CASSYGGQGAPTDTQYF.

V and J are TRBV21-1 and TRBJ2-5; the D call TRBD2 from the table was never checked on the DNA. TRBV21-1 is flagged as a pseudogene. This CDR3 contains 15 residues. The CDR3 protein is CASSKDGTSYNEQYF. In DNA form, the CDR3 reads TGTGCCAGCAGCAAAGATGGAACCTCCTACAATGAGCAGTACTTC.

The genes are TRBV27 and TRBJ1-1; 9 bases map to TRBD1. The CDR3 runs to 14 residues. CDR1 MNHEY and CDR2 SMNVEV come from the germline V gene (reference sequence). Losses at the gene ends were 4 bases for V and 5 bases for J; bases not matched to a gene: 5. The CDR3 region has the DNA TGTGCCAGCAGTTGGGGACAGGGTCTTACTGAAGCTTTCTTT. Translated, it gives CASSWGQGLTEAFF.

The chain recombines TRBV29-1 with TRBJ2-1; 9 bases line up with TRBD1. Per germline, CDR1 SQVTM and CDR2 ANQGSEA. Trimming at V came to 6 bases and at J to 7 bases, leaving 7 bases not matched to a gene. This CDR3 contains 13 residues. CDR3 nucleotide sequence: TGCAGCGTGGGACAGGGAAGTATAAATGAGCAGTTCTTC. Amino acid sequence: CSVGQGSINEQFF.